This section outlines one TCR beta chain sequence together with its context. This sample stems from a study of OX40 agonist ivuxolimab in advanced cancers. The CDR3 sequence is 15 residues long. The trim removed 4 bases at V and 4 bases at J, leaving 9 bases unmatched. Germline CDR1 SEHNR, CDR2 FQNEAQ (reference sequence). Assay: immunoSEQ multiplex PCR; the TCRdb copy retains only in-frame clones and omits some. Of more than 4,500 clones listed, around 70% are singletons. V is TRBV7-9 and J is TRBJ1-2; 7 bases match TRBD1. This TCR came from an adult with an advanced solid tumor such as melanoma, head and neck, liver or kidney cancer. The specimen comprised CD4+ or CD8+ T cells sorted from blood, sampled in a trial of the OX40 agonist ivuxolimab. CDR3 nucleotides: TGTGCCAGCAGCTCAGGACAGGCTCTTTCCTATGGCTACACCTTC. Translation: CASSSGQALSYGYTF.